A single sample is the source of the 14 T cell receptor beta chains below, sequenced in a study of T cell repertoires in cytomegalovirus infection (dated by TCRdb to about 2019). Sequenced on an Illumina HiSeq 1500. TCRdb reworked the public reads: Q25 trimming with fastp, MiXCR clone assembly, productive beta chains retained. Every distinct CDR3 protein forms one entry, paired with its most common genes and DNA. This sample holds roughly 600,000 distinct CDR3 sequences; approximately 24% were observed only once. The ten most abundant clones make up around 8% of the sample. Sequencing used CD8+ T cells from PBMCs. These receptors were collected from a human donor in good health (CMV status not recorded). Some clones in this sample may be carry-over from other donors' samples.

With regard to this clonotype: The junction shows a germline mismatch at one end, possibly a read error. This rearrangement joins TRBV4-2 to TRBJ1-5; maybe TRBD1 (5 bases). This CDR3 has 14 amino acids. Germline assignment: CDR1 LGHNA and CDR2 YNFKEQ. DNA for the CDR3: TGTGTCAGCAGCCAAGACAGTCTTACCCAGCCCCAGCATTTT. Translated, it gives CVSSQDSLTQPQHF.

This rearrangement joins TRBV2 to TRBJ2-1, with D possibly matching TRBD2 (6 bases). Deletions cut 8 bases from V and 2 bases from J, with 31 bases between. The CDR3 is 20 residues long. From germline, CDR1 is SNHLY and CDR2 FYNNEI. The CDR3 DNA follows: TGTGCCAGCCAGGAGGGATCCAAGGTAGCGGTGGGGGGTCCCTACAATGAGCAGTTCTTC. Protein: CASQEGSKVAVGGPYNEQFF.

The CDR3 DNA follows: TGTGCCAGCAGTGTAATGGGGGCGAATGAGCAGTTCTTC. Its protein is CASSVMGANEQFF. The chain carries TRBV25-1 and TRBJ2-1, with D possibly being TRBD1 (6 bases). Germline V lookup: CDR1 MGHDK, CDR2 SYGVNS. V was cut by 4 bases and J by 7 bases, with 11 bases left in between. The CDR3 loop spans 13 amino acids.

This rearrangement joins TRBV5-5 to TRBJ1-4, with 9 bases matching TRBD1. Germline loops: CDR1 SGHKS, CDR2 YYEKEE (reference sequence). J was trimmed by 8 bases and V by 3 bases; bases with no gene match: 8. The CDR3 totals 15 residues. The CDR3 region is CASSSIQGAREKLFF. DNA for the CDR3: TGTGCCAGCAGCTCTATACAGGGGGCGCGGGAAAAACTGTTTTTT.

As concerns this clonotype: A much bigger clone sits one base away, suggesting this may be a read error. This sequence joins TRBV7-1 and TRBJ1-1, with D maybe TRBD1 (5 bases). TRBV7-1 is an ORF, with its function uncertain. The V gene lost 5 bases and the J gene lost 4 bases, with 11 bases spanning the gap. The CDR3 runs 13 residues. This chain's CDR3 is CASSIGTTTEAFF. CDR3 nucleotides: TGTGCCAGCAGCATCGGGACCACCACTGAAGCTTTCTTT.

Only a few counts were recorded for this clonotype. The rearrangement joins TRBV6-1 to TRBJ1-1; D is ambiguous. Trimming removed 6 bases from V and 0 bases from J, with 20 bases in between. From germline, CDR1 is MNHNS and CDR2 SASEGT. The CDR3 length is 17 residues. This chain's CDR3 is CASRHFPHQGMNTEAFF. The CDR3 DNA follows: TGTGCCAGCAGACACTTCCCGCATCAAGGGATGAACACTGAAGCTTTCTTT.

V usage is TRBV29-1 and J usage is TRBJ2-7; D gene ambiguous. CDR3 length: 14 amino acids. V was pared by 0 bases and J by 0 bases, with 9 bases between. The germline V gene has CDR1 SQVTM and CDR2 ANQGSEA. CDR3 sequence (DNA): TGCAGCGTTGAAGATCCCATTTTCTCCTACGAGCAGTACTTC. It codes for CSVEDPIFSYEQYF.

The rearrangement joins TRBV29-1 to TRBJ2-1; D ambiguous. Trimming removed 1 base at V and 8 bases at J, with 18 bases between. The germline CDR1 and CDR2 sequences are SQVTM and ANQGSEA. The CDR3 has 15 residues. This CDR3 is CSVEVVGKIKDEQFF. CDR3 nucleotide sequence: TGCAGCGTTGAAGTTGTAGGGAAAATTAAGGATGAGCAGTTCTTC.

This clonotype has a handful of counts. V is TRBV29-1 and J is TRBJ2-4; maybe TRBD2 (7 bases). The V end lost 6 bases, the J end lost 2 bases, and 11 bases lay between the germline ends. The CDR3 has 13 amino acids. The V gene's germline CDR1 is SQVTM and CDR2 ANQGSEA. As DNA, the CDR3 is TGCAGCGTGACGGGGGGCACCAAAAACATTCAGTACTTC. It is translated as CSVTGGTKNIQYF. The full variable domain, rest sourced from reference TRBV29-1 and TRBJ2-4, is SAVISQKPSRDICQRGTSLTIQCQVDSQVTMMFWYRQQPGQSLTLIATANQGSEATYESGFVIDKFPISRPNLTFSTLTVSNMSPEDSSIYLCSVTGGTKNIQYFGAGTRLSVL.

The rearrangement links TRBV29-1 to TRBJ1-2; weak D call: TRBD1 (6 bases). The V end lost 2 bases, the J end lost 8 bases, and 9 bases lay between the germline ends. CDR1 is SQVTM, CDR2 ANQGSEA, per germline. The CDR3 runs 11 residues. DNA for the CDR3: TGCAGCGTTGAAACAGGGACCGGCTACACCTTC. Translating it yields CSVETGTGYTF.

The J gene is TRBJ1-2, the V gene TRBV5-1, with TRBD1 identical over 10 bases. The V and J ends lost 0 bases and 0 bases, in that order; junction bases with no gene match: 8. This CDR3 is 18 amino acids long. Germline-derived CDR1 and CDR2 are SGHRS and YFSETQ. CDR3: CASSLDLGGTGANYGYTF. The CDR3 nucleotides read TGCGCCAGCAGCTTGGATCTTGGTGGGACAGGGGCTAACTATGGCTACACCTTC. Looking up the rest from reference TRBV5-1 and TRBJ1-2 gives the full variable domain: KAGVTQTPRYLIKTRGQQVTLSCSPISGHRSVSWYQQTPGQGLQFLFEYFSETQRNKGNFPGRFSGRQFSNSRSEMNVSTLELGDSALYLCASSLDLGGTGANYGYTFGSGTRLTVV.

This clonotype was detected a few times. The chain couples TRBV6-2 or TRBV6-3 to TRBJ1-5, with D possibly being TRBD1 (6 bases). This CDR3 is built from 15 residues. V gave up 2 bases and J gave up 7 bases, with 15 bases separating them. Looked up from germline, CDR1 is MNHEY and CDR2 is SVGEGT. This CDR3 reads CASSYKPTGRQPQHF. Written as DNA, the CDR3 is TGTGCCAGCAGTTACAAACCCACAGGGCGCCAGCCCCAGCATTTT.

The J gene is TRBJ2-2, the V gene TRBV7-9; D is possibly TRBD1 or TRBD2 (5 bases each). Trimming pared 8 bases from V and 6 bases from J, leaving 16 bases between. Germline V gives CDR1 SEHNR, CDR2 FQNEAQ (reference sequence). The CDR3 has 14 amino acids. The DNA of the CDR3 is TGTGCCAGCTTCCGGGACCCTTCGCCCGGGGAGCTGTTTTTT. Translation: CASFRDPSPGELFF.

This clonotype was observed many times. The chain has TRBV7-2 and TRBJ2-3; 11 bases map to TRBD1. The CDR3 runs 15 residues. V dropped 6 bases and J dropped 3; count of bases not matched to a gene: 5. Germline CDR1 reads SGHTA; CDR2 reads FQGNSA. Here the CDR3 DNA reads TGTGCCAGCAGAAAGAGGGACAGGGGGACAGATACGCAGTATTTT. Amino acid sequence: CASRKRDRGTDTQYF.